The 9 T cell receptor beta chains below were found in one sample sequenced in a study of cytomegalovirus exposure and HLA in healthy donors (dated 2017 in TCRdb). The library was obtained by the immunoSEQ multiplex PCR assay. For the multiplex PCR, a mixture combining 60 forward primers for TCR Vbeta segments and 13 reverse primers for TCR Jbeta segments was used. TCRdb took this table from immuneACCESS and kept in-frame rearrangements with V and J called. Such tables lack part of the clones; where checked against another copy, unresolved V genes explain under half of the gap, and the rest is unexplained. Across this sample there are about 150,000 clones, with around 77% seen only once. 1% of the sample is in the top ten clones. The specimen was PBMCs. The source is a woman aged 45-60 years in good health and CMV-seropositive.

The V gene is TRBV7-9, the J gene TRBJ1-1, with 7 bases identical to TRBD1. The germline V gene has CDR1 SEHNR and CDR2 FQNEAQ (reference sequence). V lost 5 bases to trimming and J lost 4 bases; unmatched junction nucleotides: 10. There are 15 residues in the CDR3. The CDR3 is CASSQAMTGPTEAFF. DNA for the CDR3: TGTGCCAGCAGCCAAGCGATGACAGGGCCCACTGAAGCTTTCTTT.

This clone showed up just a few times. The chain is built from TRBV5-4 and TRBJ2-2; tentatively, D is TRBD2 (7 bases). The V gene lost 1 base and the J gene lost 3 bases, with 13 bases spanning the gap. The CDR3 contains 16 residues. Germline V CDR1 and CDR2: SGHNT, YYREEE (reference sequence). The CDR3 DNA reads as TGTGCCAGCAGCTTGCAATCGGGGGGCGACACCGGGGAGCTGTTTTTT. It encodes CASSLQSGGDTGELFF. The full variable domain, completed using reference TRBV5-4 and TRBJ2-2, is ETGVTQSPTHLIKTRGQQVTLRCSSQSGHNTVSWYQQALGQGPQFIFQYYREEENGRGNFPPRFSGLQFPNYSSELNVNALELDDSALYLCASSLQSGGDTGELFFGEGSRLTVL.

The table lists this clone with a few counts. The chain joins TRBV7-3 to TRBJ1-1; 9 bases fit TRBD1. The germline V gene has CDR1 SGHTA and CDR2 FQGTGA. This CDR3 contains 13 residues. Germline trimming cut 6 bases from V and 7 bases from J; bases unmatched to any gene: 6. The DNA for the CDR3 is TGTGCCAGCAGACGAACAGGGGGCCATGAAGCTTTCTTT. It yields the protein CASRRTGGHEAFF.

In this sample, this clone turned up a few times. The V gene is TRBV9, the J gene TRBJ1-6; D ambiguous. Germline V CDR1 and CDR2: SGDLS, YYNGEE. Trimming removed 0 bases from V and 2 bases from J, with 6 bases in between. The CDR3 spans 15 residues. The CDR3 is CASSVGATYNSPLHF. The CDR3 DNA follows: TGTGCCAGCAGCGTAGGGGCGACCTATAATTCACCCCTCCACTTT.

This clone was counted a few times. The chain employs TRBV12-5 and TRBJ1-2; 8 bases match TRBD1. Germline CDR1 is LGHNT and CDR2 is FRNRAP. The CDR3 sequence is 12 residues long. J lost 5 bases, V lost 6 bases, and 2 bases had no gene match. CDR3 DNA sequence: TGTGCTAGTGGCAGGGACAGGTATGGCTACACCTTC. Encoded protein: CASGRDRYGYTF.

This clone was detected only a few times. The rearrangement links TRBV30 to TRBJ1-2; no reliable D call. Germline CDR1 GTSNPN, CDR2 SVGIG (reference sequence). Trimming took 8 bases from V and 0 from J, leaving 10 bases between them. The CDR3 totals 12 residues. The CDR3 DNA reads TGTGCCCAGACAAGTTCTAACTATGGCTACACCTTC. It encodes CAQTSSNYGYTF.

The chain couples TRBV28 to TRBJ2-7; 9 nucleotides agree with TRBD2. Germline V lookup: CDR1 MDHEN, CDR2 SYDVKM. CDR3 size: 16 residues. V dropped 6 bases and J dropped 0; count of bases not matched to a gene: 9. The CDR3 DNA reads TGTGCCAGCAGGGGACTAGCAGACCAGCACTCCTACGAGCAGTACTTC. This codes for CASRGLADQHSYEQYF.

This clone was counted between two and nine times. This chain connects TRBV6-4 to TRBJ2-2; possibly TRBD1 for D (5 bases). The CDR3 spans 15 residues. Per germline, CDR1 MRHNA and CDR2 SNTAGT. V was trimmed by 0 bases and J by 3 bases, leaving 8 bases between them. The DNA of the CDR3 is TGTGCCAGCAGTGACTCGAGCAGGGACACCGGGGAGCTGTTTTTT. This encodes CASSDSSRDTGELFF.

The chain couples TRBV11-3 to TRBJ2-5; the D is unclear. The J call is doubtful: the DNA matches TRBJ2-7 better. Germline values: CDR1 SGHNT, CDR2 YENEEA. CDR3 length: 14 amino acids. CDR3 in DNA: TGTGCCAGCAGCCTAGGTGGAGCCTCCTACGAGCAGTACTTC. Translating it yields CASSLGGASYEQYF.